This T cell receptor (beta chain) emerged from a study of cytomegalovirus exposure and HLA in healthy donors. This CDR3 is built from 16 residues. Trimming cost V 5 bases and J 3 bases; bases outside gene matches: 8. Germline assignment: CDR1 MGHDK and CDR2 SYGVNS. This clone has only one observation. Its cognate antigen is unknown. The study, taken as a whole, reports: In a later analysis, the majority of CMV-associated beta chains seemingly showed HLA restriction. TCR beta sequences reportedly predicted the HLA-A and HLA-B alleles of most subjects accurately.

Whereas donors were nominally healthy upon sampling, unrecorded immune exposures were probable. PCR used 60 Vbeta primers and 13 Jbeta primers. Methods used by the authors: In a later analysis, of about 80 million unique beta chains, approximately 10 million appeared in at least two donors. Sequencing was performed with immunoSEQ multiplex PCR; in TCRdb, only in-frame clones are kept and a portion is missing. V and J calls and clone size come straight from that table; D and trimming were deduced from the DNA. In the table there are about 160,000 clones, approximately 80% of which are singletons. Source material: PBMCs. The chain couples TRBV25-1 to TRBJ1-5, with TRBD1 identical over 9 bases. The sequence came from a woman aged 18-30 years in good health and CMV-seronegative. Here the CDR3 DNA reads TGTGCCAGCAGTAGGGGGGACAGGGAGGTCAATCAGCCCCAGCATTTT. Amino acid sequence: CASSRGDREVNQPQHF.